The 14 T cell receptor beta chains in this list originate from one sample, sequenced in a study of blood T cell repertoires in COVID-19. Profiled with immunoSEQ multiplex PCR; TCRdb holds only in-frame clones, not every one. This table has about 150,000 clones, more than 85% appearing once. Sequenced sample: peripheral blood. Receptors were obtained from a man between 60 and 70 years old with active or convalescent COVID-19.

V is TRBV11-3 and J is TRBJ2-2; no clear D gene. With 3 bases removed from V and 8 bases from J, the gap between germline ends came to 13 bases. Germline V CDR1 and CDR2: SGHNT, YENEEA. The CDR3 covers 14 residues. CDR3 coding DNA: TGTGCCAGCAGCTTCCAACCCAGCAGGGGGGAGCTGTTTTTT. Translation: CASSFQPSRGELFF.

The chain carries TRBV5-5 and TRBJ1-4; D call uncertain. Germline V lookup: CDR1 SGHKS, CDR2 YYEKEE (reference sequence). The CDR3 has 11 residues. V was clipped by 0 bases and J by 10 bases, with 4 bases between them. CDR3 nucleotides: TGTGCCAGCAGCTTGGAAGCAAAACTGTTTTTT. Its translation: CASSLEAKLFF.

This clone was picked up one time. The chain couples TRBV6-5 to TRBJ2-5; possibly TRBD1 for D (5 bases). The V and J ends lost 6 bases and 5 bases respectively, with 13 bases between them. In germline, CDR1 is MNHEY, CDR2 SVGAGI. CDR3 length equals 13 residues. CDR3 sequence reads: CASSFGSGETQYF. As DNA, the CDR3 is TGTGCCAGCAGCTTCGGGTCAGGGGAGACCCAGTACTTC.

The chain links TRBV11-2 to TRBJ2-5; 7 bases align to TRBD2. V shed 1 base, J shed 2 bases, and the junction held 1 base outside the gene matches. This CDR3 spans 14 amino acids. Germline lookup yields CDR1 SGHAT and CDR2 FQNNGV. The CDR3 loop is CASSLGGRQETQYF. CDR3 DNA: TGTGCCAGCAGCTTAGGCGGGAGACAAGAGACCCAGTACTTC.

The chain couples TRBV7-3 to TRBJ1-1; TRBD1 aligns across 8 bases. Germline V gene lookup returns CDR1 SGHTA and CDR2 FQGTGA. V shed 5 bases and J 1 base; nucleotides not matched to a gene: 12. This CDR3 has 17 amino acids. In nucleotides, the CDR3 is TGTGCCAGCAGCCCCTTCCGGGCAGGGGGCTCGAACACTGAAGCTTTCTTT. Encoded protein: CASSPFRAGGSNTEAFF.

The chain carries TRBV13 and TRBJ2-4, with 8 bases lining up with TRBD2. Trimming removed 6 bases from V and 1 base from J; junction bases left unmatched: 8. The germline gives CDR1 PRHDT, CDR2 FYEKMQ (reference sequence). The CDR3 sequence is 16 residues long. The CDR3 loop is CASSRIAGTAKNIQYF. The CDR3 DNA reads as TGTGCCAGCAGTCGAATAGCGGGAACGGCCAAAAACATTCAGTACTTC.

The chain is built from TRBV3-1 (or the pseudogene TRBV3-2) and TRBJ2-2; D is possibly TRBD2 (5 bases). Trimming stripped 0 bases from V and 1 base from J, with 15 bases between. This CDR3 is built from 18 residues. Per germline, CDR1 LGHDT and CDR2 YNNKEL (reference sequence). CDR3 amino acids: CASSQEADLRVNTGELFF. The CDR3 DNA is TGTGCCAGCAGCCAAGAGGCGGACCTGCGGGTGAACACCGGGGAGCTGTTTTTT.

The chain recombines TRBV11-2 with TRBJ2-4, with D possibly being TRBD1 (5 bases). Trimming shortened V by 2 bases and J by 0 bases, and 20 bases separated the two germline ends. The CDR3 length is 19 residues. CDR1 is SGHAT and CDR2 is FQNNGV in the germline V gene. CDR3 sequence (DNA): TGTGCCAGCAGCTTACTGCTCAGCACGGACAAACTAGCCAAAAACATTCAGTACTTC. Protein sequence: CASSLLLSTDKLAKNIQYF.

The chain carries TRBV7-2 and TRBJ2-7, with 8 bases fitting TRBD1. V gave up 6 bases and J gave up 0 bases; unmatched junction bases: 7. The CDR3 runs 15 residues. Germline assignment: CDR1 SGHTA and CDR2 FQGNSA. The CDR3, as DNA: TGTGCCAGCAGTCAGGGGGCCCAGAGCTCCTACGAGCAGTACTTC. Its translation: CASSQGAQSSYEQYF.

The rearrangement uses TRBV6-2 or TRBV6-3 and TRBJ1-1; no definite D call. This CDR3 spans 13 amino acids. With 0 bases removed from V and 10 bases from J, the gap between germline ends came to 12 bases. Germline V gives CDR1 MNHEY, CDR2 SVGEGT. The DNA for the CDR3 is TGTGCCAGCAGTTACTCGGAGAGGCGAGGAGCTTTCTTT. It codes for CASSYSERRGAFF.

This rearrangement joins TRBV28 to TRBJ2-7, with a tentative D call TRBD1 (6 bases). CDR1 MDHEN and CDR2 SYDVKM come from the germline V gene. CDR3 size: 14 residues. Trimming left V 2 bases short and J 2 bases short, with 10 bases between. The DNA of the CDR3 is TGTGCCAGCAGTTTAGAAGGACAGACCTACGAGCAGTACTTC. As protein: CASSLEGQTYEQYF.

This clone was observed a few times. The gene calls are TRBV11-2 and TRBJ2-1, with D tentatively TRBD1 (5 bases). The CDR3 is 15 residues long. CDR1 and CDR2 from the germline V gene are SGHAT and FQNNGV. With 1 base removed from V and 8 bases from J, the gap between germline ends came to 15 bases. CDR3 DNA sequence: TGTGCCAGCAGCTTAGGTAGGGGTCTAAGGGATGAGCAGTTCTTC. It translates to CASSLGRGLRDEQFF. Supplemented by reference TRBV11-2 and TRBJ2-1, the full variable domain reads EAGVAQSPRYKIIEKRQSVAFWCNPISGHATLYWYQQILGQGPKLLIQFQNNGVVDDSQLPKDRFSAERLKGVDSTLKIQPAKLEDSAVYLCASSLGRGLRDEQFFGPGTRLTVL.

This clone was counted between two and nine times. V gene TRBV4-3 combines with J gene TRBJ2-3; 15 positions agree with TRBD2. Trimming cost V 1 base and J 5 bases; bases outside gene matches: 4. Germline V lookup: CDR1 LGHNA, CDR2 YSLEER. This CDR3 is 17 amino acids long. The CDR3 coding sequence is TGCGCCAGCAGCCAAGGGGGACTAGCGGGGGGCAGAGATACGCAGTATTTT. Amino acids: CASSQGGLAGGRDTQYF.

The rearrangement uses TRBV10-3 and TRBJ2-3, with TRBD2 identical over 8 bases. The junction had 5 bases not matched to a gene; V was cut back by 5 bases and J by 4 bases. The CDR3 is 14 amino acids. From germline, CDR1 is ENHRY and CDR2 SYGVKD. As DNA, the CDR3 is TGTGCCATCAGTCCAGCGGGAGTTTCAGATACGCAGTATTTT. Amino acids: CAISPAGVSDTQYF.